The present entry profiles one TCR beta chain with its context. Some 30,000 T cell genomes, or about 200 ng DNA, went into the sorted-subset replicate PCRs. Measured with immunoSEQ multiplex PCR; TCRdb has only the in-frame clones, and not every one. The sample holds about 980,000 clones; 76% are singletons and the top ten take about 1.5%. This sample is drawn from a study of shared clonotypes between healthy human individuals. Germline CDR1 reads SQVTM; CDR2 reads ANQGSEA. The CDR3 is 14 amino acids. This receptor was obtained from a man aged 18 to 35 in good health. Specimen: memory CD4+ T cells sorted from blood. Stated subset: CD45RA-negative fraction. J is TRBJ2-5 and V is TRBV29-1; 10 bases line up with TRBD2. CDR3 DNA sequence: TGCCCTGTTCGACTAGCGGGCCGACAAGAGACCCAGTACTTC. As protein: CPVRLAGRQETQYF.